The present TCR beta chain was sequenced within a study of blood T cell repertoires in COVID-19. About the study: Both acute and convalescent COVID-19 samples were obtained from the United States, Italy and Spain. Sources were T cells, B-cell-depleted T cells, or PBMCs; the material itself was cDNA or gDNA.

The CDR3 has 15 amino acids. The germline CDR1 and CDR2 sequences are MRHNA and SNTAGT. The V and J ends lost 2 bases and 4 bases, in that order; junction bases with no gene match: 4. Using immunoSEQ multiplex PCR, the repertoire was profiled, and TCRdb retains in-frame clones only, with some absent. The sample includes approximately 260,000 clones, approximately 79% of them seen just once. Sequenced: peripheral blood. The genes are TRBV6-4 and TRBJ2-3, with 9 nucleotides matching TRBD2. The sequence came from a middle-aged woman with active or convalescent COVID-19. The CDR3 nucleotides are TGTGCCAGCAGTGACAGCGGGGGGAGGGCAGATACGCAGTATTTT. Translating it yields CASSDSGGRADTQYF.